This T cell receptor (beta chain) was obtained from a study of shared clonotypes between healthy human individuals. Study as a whole: A couple of female and a few male donors aged 18 to 49 were enrolled. Per-donor plates numbered three CD4 naive, three CD4 memory, two CD8 naive and one CD8 memory.

A remark on this clone: Its specificity is not known.

Positively selected for CCR7, the CD45RO-negative cells used as naive CD8 cells excluded terminally differentiated effector memory CD45RA+ cells. Germline CDR1 reads MDHEN; CDR2 reads SYDVKM. The trim removed 6 bases at V and 7 bases at J, leaving 7 bases unmatched. The length of the CDR3 is 14 residues. Study observations and caveats: Researchers found naive subsets generally carried larger estimated richness than memory subsets.

Deep-level settings were used for running the assay. Some clones are missing from TCRdb's copy, which holds only in-frame ones; the method was immunoSEQ multiplex PCR. This table holds 2 million to 2.5 million clones, about 95% found once. The chain has TRBV28 and TRBJ1-5; 9 nucleotides agree with TRBD1. The clonotype originates from a man between 18 and 29 years old in good health. Sequencing input: naive CD8+ T cells sorted from blood. CDR3 coding DNA: TGTGCCAGCAGCCCTGACAGGGGGAGACAGCCCCAGCATTTT. Translating it yields CASSPDRGRQPQHF.